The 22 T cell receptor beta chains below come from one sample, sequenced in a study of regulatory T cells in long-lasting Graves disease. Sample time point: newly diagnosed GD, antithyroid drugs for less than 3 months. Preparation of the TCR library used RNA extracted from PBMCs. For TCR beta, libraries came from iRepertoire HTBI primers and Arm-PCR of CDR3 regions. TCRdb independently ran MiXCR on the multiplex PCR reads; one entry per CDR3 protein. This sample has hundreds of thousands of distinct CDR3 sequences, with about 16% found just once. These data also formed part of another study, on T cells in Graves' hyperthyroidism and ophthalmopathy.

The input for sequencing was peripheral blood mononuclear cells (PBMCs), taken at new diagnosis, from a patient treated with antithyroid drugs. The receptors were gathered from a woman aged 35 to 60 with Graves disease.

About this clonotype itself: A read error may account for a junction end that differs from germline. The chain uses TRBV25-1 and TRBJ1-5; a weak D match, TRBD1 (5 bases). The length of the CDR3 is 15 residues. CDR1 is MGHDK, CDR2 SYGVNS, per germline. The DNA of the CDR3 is TGTGCCGGCAGTGAAGGGCGGACAACGAATCAGCCCCAGCATTTT. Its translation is CAGSEGRTTNQPQHF.

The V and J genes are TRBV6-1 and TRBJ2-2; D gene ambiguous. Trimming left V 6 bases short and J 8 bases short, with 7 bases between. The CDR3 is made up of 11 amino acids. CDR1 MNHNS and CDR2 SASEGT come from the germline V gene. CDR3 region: CASSTGGELFF. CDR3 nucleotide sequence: TGTGCCAGCAGCACTGGGGGGGAGCTGTTTTTT.

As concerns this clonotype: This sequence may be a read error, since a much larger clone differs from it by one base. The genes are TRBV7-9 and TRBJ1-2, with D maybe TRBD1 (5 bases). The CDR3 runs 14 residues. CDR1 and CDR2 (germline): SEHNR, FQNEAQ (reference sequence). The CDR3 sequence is CASSSSTDNYGHTF. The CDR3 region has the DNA TGTGCCAGCAGCTCCTCGACAGATAACTATGGCCACACCTTC.

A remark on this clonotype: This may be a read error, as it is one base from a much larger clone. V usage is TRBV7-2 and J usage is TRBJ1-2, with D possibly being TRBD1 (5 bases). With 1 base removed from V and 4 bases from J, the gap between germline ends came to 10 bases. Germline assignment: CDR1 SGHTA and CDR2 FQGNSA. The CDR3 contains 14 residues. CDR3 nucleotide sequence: TGTGCCAGCAGCTTAGAGGCAGGGATCTATGGCTACACCTTC. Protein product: CASSLEAGIYGYTF.

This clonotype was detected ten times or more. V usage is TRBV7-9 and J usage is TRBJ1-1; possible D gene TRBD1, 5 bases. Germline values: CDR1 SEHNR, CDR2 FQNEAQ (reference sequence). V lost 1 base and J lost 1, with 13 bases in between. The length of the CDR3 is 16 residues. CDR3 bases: TGTGCCAGCAGCTTAGTGGCAGGGTCGGGGAACACTGAAGCTTTCTTT. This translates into CASSLVAGSGNTEAFF.

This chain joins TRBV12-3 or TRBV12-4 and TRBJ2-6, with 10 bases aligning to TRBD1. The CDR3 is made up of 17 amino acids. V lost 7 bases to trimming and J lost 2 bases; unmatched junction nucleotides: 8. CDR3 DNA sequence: TGTGCCAGCACCAATCCGGGACAGGGGACTGGGGCCAACGTCCTGACTTTC. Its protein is CASTNPGQGTGANVLTF.

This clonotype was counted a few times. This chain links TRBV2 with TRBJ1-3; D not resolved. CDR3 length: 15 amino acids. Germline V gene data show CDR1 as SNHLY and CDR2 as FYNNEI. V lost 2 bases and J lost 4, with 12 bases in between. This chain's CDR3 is CASSESQLAGNTIYF. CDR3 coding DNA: TGTGCCAGCAGTGAATCCCAACTGGCGGGAAACACCATATATTTT.

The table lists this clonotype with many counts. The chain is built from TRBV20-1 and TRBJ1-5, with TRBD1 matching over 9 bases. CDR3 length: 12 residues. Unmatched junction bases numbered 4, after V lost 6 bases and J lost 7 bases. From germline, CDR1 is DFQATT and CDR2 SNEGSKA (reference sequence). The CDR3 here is CSARQGDQPQHF. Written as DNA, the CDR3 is TGCAGTGCCCGACAGGGGGACCAGCCCCAGCATTTT.

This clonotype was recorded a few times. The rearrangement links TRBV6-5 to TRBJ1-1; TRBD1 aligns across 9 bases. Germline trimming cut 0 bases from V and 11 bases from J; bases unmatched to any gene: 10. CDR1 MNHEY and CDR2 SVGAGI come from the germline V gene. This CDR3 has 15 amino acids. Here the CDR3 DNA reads TGTGCCAGCAGTTACTCGCCCGAAACAGGGGGCTTGGCTTTCTTT. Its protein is CASSYSPETGGLAFF.

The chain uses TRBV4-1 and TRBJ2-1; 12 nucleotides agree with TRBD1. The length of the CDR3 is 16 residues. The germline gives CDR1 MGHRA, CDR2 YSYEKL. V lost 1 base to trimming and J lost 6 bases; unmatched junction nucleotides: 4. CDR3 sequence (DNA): TGCGCCAGCAGCCAAGGTCTGGGACAGGGGGCCAATGAGCAGTTCTTC. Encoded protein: CASSQGLGQGANEQFF.

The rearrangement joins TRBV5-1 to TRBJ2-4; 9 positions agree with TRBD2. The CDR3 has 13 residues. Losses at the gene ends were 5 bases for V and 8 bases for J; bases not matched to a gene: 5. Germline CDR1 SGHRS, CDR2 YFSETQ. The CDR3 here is CASRSASGDIQYF. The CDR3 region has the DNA TGCGCCAGCAGATCGGCTAGCGGGGACATTCAGTACTTC.

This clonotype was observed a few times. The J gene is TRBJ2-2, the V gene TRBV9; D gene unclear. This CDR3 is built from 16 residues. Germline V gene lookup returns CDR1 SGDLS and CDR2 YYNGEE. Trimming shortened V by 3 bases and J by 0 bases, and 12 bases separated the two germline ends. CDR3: CASSATSRTNTGELFF. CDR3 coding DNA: TGTGCCAGCAGCGCGACCTCGAGGACGAACACCGGGGAGCTGTTTTTT. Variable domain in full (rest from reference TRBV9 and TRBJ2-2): DSGVTQTPKHLITATGQRVTLRCSPRSGDLSVYWYQQSLDQGLQFLIQYYNGEERAKGNILERFSAQQFPDLHSELNLSSLELGDSALYFCASSATSRTNTGELFFGEGSRLTVL.

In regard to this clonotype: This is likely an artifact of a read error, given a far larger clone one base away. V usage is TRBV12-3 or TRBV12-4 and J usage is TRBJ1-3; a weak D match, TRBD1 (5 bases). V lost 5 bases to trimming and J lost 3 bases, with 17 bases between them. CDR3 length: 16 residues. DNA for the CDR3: TGTGCCAGCAGTCAATGGACAAAATATCGTGGAAACACCATATATTTT. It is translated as CASSQWTKYRGNTIYF.

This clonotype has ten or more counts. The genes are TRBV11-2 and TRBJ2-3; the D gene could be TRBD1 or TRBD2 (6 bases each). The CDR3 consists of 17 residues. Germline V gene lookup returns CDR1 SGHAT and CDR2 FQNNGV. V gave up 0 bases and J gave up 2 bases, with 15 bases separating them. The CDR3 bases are TGTGCCAGCAGCTTAGATTCGGGGGCTGATACCACAGATACGCAGTATTTT. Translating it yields CASSLDSGADTTDTQYF.

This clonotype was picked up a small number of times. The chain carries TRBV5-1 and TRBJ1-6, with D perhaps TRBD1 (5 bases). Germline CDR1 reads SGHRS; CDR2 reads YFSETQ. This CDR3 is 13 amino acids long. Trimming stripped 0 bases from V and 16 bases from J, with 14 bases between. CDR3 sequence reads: CASSLAGDSLLHF. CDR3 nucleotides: TGCGCCAGCAGCTTGGCCGGTGACAGTCTACTCCACTTT. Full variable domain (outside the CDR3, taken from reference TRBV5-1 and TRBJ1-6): KAGVTQTPRYLIKTRGQQVTLSCSPISGHRSVSWYQQTPGQGLQFLFEYFSETQRNKGNFPGRFSGRQFSNSRSEMNVSTLELGDSALYLCASSLAGDSLLHFGNGTRLTVT.

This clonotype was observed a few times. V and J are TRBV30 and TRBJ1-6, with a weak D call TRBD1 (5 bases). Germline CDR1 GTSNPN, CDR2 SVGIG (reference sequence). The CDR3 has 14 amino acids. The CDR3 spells CGRRDRSYNSPLHF. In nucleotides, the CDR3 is TGTGGCCGAAGGGACCGCTCCTATAATTCACCCCTCCACTTT.

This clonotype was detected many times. The CDR3 DNA is TGTGCCAGCAGCCAAGATTGGGAGACTAGCGGCTTCAATGAGCAGTTCTTC. Protein: CASSQDWETSGFNEQFF. The chain uses TRBV3-1 and TRBJ2-1, with TRBD2 matching over 9 bases. The CDR3 consists of 17 residues. J gave up 6 bases and V 0 bases, and 9 bases lay outside the gene matches. Germline CDR1 LGHDT, CDR2 YNNKEL (reference sequence).

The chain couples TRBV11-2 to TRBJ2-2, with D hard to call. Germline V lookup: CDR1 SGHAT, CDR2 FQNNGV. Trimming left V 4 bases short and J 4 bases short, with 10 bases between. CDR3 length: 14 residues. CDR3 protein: CASSSLDSTGELFF. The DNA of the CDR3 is TGTGCCAGCAGCTCCCTTGATTCCACCGGGGAGCTGTTTTTT.

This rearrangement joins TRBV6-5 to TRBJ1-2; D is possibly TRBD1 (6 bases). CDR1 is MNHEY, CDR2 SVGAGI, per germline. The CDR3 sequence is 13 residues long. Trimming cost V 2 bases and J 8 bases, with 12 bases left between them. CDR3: CASSYVFGGGYTF. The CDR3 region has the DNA TGTGCCAGCAGTTACGTTTTCGGGGGCGGCTACACCTTC.

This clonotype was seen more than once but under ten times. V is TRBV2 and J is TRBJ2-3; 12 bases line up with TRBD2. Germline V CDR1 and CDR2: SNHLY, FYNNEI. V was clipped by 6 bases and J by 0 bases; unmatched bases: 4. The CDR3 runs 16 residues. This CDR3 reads CASSWTSGTSTDTQYF. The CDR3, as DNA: TGTGCCAGCAGCTGGACTAGCGGGACTAGCACAGATACGCAGTATTTT.

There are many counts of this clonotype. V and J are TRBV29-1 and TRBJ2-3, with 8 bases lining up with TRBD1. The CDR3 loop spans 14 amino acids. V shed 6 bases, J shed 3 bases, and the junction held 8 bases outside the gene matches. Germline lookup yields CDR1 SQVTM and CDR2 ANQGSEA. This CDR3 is CSVGDRKRTDTQYF. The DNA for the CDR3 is TGCAGCGTGGGGGACAGGAAAAGGACAGATACGCAGTATTTT.

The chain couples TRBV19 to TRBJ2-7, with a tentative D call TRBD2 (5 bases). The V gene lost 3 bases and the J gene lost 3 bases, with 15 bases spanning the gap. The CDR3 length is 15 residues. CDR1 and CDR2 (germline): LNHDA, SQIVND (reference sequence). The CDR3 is CASSMVLGYGYEQYF. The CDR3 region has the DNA TGTGCCAGTAGTATGGTACTAGGGTACGGCTACGAGCAGTACTTC.